This TCR beta chain was identified in a study of molecular identifiers for immune sequencing clone quantification (dated by TCRdb to 2017 to 2018). Regarding the study in general: In a replicate experiment, RNA from 20,000 or 100,000 naive CD8 T cells was split into five aliquots, four of which were sequenced. This methods study used CD8 T cells to benchmark TCR RNA copy counting and molecular-identifier clustering-based TCR repertoire sequencing (MIDCIRS).

Naive CD8 T cell libraries were made from roughly 20,000 to 1,000,000 sorted cells using 10%, 30% or 50% of purified RNA. Naive CD8 T cells were FACS-sorted as CD8+CD4-CCR7+CD45RA+ on a BD FACSAria II into RLT Plus buffer. Around 10 TCR copies' worth of Jurkat RNA were spiked into roughly 17,000-1,100,000 naive CD8 T cell samples to test detection sensitivity. Enrichment of CD8 T cells was performed with RosetteSep CD8+ T Cell Enrichment Cocktail and Ficoll-Paque, after which ACK red cell lysis was carried out. CDR1 and CDR2, looked up from the germline V gene (reference sequence), are GTSNPN and SVGIG. The germline V and J ends show losses of 4 bases and 8 bases respectively, and no gene match explains 9 bases of the junction. The CDR3 goes from the cysteine to the phenylalanine over 14 residues. Only the CDR3 portion is preserved as DNA: 42 bases, with reading frame beginning at the first base.

What the study reported, not specific to this receptor: Without barcode sub-clustering, chimeric consensus sequences inflated TCR diversity; chimeras reached as high as 47%. In CMV-specific effector cells, clones with more than 20 RNA copies contained over 98% of molecules, whereas in naive cells such clones contained under 1% of molecules. Highly expanded clone sizes could be underestimated because identical TCR molecules may share a barcode. About three recovered TCR RNA copies per cell were obtained by modeling, versus about ten by digital PCR, implying a capture efficiency of around 28%. Naive libraries contained spiked-in Jurkat TCR RNA (around ten copies' worth), which is not part of the donor repertoire. Spiked-in Jurkat TCR RNA equal to a single cell's worth was reported to be detectable even within 1,100,000 naive CD8 T cells.

As for this clonotype: Its antigen is unknown. No per-base quality is available; no much larger clone lies one base away.

Preparation of the library involved PCR. The sequencer listed for this sample is NextSeq 500. Bulk TCR libraries were prepared as previously described, using TCR primers listed in Table S5. Purification of total RNA was performed with the Qiagen AllPrep DNA/RNA kit. Reads from multiple sequencing runs of the same library were pooled before analysis. Processing in the source paper ran as follows. Reads were retained only if the reads had an exact TCR constant sequence, and the retained reads were trimmed to 150 nt and grouped according to their 12-nt molecular barcodes. Within each barcode group, reads were sub-clustered at a 15% Levenshtein threshold, and quality-weighted consensus sequences were built per RNA molecule. Non-functional sequences were filtered out, along with any lower-count sequence sitting one edit away from another sequence. Barcode sub-clusters with fewer than 20% of the maximum read count were removed, based on fitting two negative binomial distributions. TCRdb reran the public reads through fastp at Q25 and MiXCR, keeping productive beta chains. Every entry covers one CDR3 protein and lists the most common genes and DNA from its rows. The V and J calls reflect TCRdb's pipeline rather than the authors' work. In this sample the table shows hundreds of thousands of distinct CDR3 sequences, about 25% of which occur a single time. The top ten hold roughly 0.83% of the sample.

The rearrangement combines TRBV30 with TRBJ2-1; 9 junctional bases match TRBD2. The sequenced material came from naive CD8+ T cells from blood, with Jurkat cell RNA spiked in. The cell subset or site label here, explained by the study, means: FACS-sorted CD8+CD4-CCR7+CD45RA+ naive T cells. The clonotype was recovered from a human donor in good health. Some libraries in this study had Jurkat cell RNA spiked in. The nucleotide sequence reads TGTGCCTGGACCTGGGTTAGCGGGAGTGATGAGCAGTTCTTC. Translated, it reads CAWTWVSGSDEQFF.